These 19 T cell receptor beta chains share one sample of origin, sequenced in a study of shared clonotypes between healthy human individuals. Sequencing was performed with immunoSEQ multiplex PCR; in TCRdb, only in-frame clones are kept and a portion is missing. Of some 2,100,000 clones detected, 90% to 96% appear once; the ten largest clones hold less than 0.15%. The sample was naive CD4+ T cells sorted from blood. Subset defined: CD45RA+ positively selected. These receptors were collected from a man aged 18 to 35 in good health.

The chain joins TRBV7-9 to TRBJ2-2; 7 bases line up with TRBD1. The junction had 3 bases not matched to a gene; V was cut back by 5 bases and J by 0 bases. The germline V gene has CDR1 SEHNR and CDR2 FQNEAQ (reference sequence). CDR3 length equals 15 residues. CDR3 coding DNA: TGTGCCAGCAGCCAACAGGGGCCGAACACCGGGGAGCTGTTTTTT. This encodes CASSQQGPNTGELFF.

The rearrangement joins TRBV5-1 to TRBJ1-1, with D unclear. CDR3 size: 15 residues. V was cut by 0 bases and J by 6 bases, with 15 bases left in between. The V gene's germline CDR1 is SGHRS and CDR2 YFSETQ. CDR3 nucleotide sequence: TGCGCCAGCAGCTTGGCAGTTTATGGGGTTGCTGAAGCTTTCTTT. As protein: CASSLAVYGVAEAFF.

V gene TRBV30 combines with J gene TRBJ1-3; 10 nucleotides agree with TRBD1. The length of the CDR3 is 18 residues. V shed 4 bases, J shed 0 bases, and the junction held 12 bases outside the gene matches. From germline, CDR1 is GTSNPN and CDR2 SVGIG (reference sequence). In DNA, the CDR3 is TGTGCCTGGACTCGGGACAGGGGACCTTTCCTCTCTGGAAACACCATATATTTT. Translation: CAWTRDRGPFLSGNTIYF.

The chain combines TRBV21-1 with TRBJ2-5; the D segment call TRBD2 is taken from the table without a DNA check. TRBV21-1 is classified as a pseudogene. The CDR3 loop spans 14 amino acids. CDR3 coding DNA: TGTGCCAGCAGCAAAGGTCGGGGATTAGAGACCCAGTACTTC. As protein: CASSKGRGLETQYF.

The rearrangement joins TRBV5-1 to TRBJ2-4; the match to TRBD1 covers 9 bases. V shed 4 bases, J shed 8 bases, and the junction held 10 bases outside the gene matches. Germline CDR1 reads SGHRS; CDR2 reads YFSETQ. CDR3 size: 15 residues. The CDR3 loop is CASSRGQGAMYIQYF. The CDR3, as DNA: TGCGCCAGCAGCCGGGGACAGGGAGCGATGTACATTCAGTACTTC.

CDR3 nucleotides: TGTGCCAGTCTTGGGACTAGCAACGAGCAGTACTTC. This encodes CASLGTSNEQYF. This rearrangement joins TRBV19 to TRBJ2-7, with 9 bases identical to TRBD2. The CDR3 has 12 amino acids. Trimming removed 8 bases from V and 5 bases from J; junction bases left unmatched: 4. Germline V gene lookup returns CDR1 LNHDA and CDR2 SQIVND (reference sequence).

The chain couples TRBV23-1 to TRBJ1-1; TRBD1 agrees at 9 bases. TRBV23-1 is an ORF, with its function uncertain. This CDR3 has 16 amino acids. Trimming removed 4 bases from V and 2 bases from J; junction bases left unmatched: 8. The CDR3 protein is CASSLGQGKRNTEAFF. In DNA, the CDR3 is TGCGCCAGCAGTCTTGGACAGGGGAAAAGAAACACTGAAGCTTTCTTT.

The chain carries TRBV7-2 and TRBJ2-7, with 9 positions matching TRBD1. The J segment lost 1 base and the V segment lost 1 base, leaving 5 bases of the junction unmatched. The CDR3 is 16 amino acids. The germline V gene has CDR1 SGHTA and CDR2 FQGNSA. Here the CDR3 reads CASSLVSTGGSYEQYF. CDR3 sequence (DNA): TGTGCCAGCAGCTTAGTTTCGACAGGGGGTTCCTACGAGCAGTACTTC.

V is TRBV7-9 and J is TRBJ2-3, with D unresolved. Germline lookup yields CDR1 SEHNR and CDR2 FQNEAQ (reference sequence). The length of the CDR3 is 14 residues. V was clipped by 5 bases and J by 10 bases, with 19 bases between them. The CDR3, as DNA: TGTGCCAGCAGCCCCGGACGGCCGCACCTTCCGCAGTATTTT. Its translation is CASSPGRPHLPQYF.

The count of this clone is one. This chain joins TRBV18 and TRBJ2-5; maybe TRBD2 (5 bases). Trimming took off 0 bases at V and 0 bases at J, with 8 bases between the two ends. The CDR3 runs to 15 residues. From germline, CDR1 is KGHSH and CDR2 LQKENI. The CDR3 sequence: CASSPPPGNQETQYF. CDR3 coding DNA: TGTGCCAGCTCACCACCACCGGGGAACCAAGAGACCCAGTACTTC.

V is TRBV30 and J is TRBJ1-6; D is unresolved. The germline V gene has CDR1 GTSNPN and CDR2 SVGIG (reference sequence). The CDR3 loop spans 18 amino acids. The germline V and J ends were trimmed by 1 base and 2 bases, with 18 bases remaining between them. Here the CDR3 reads CAWSGGKLPRAYNSPLHF. In DNA, the CDR3 is TGTGCCTGGAGTGGCGGCAAGTTACCTCGGGCCTATAATTCACCCCTCCACTTT.

The rearrangement uses TRBV7-2 and TRBJ1-1; tentatively, D is TRBD1 (5 bases). The CDR3 spans 13 residues. Germline assignment: CDR1 SGHTA and CDR2 FQGNSA. V lost 7 bases, J lost 4 bases, and 13 bases lay in between. CDR3 sequence (DNA): TGTGCCAGCACGCGCAGGGACGGCACTGAAGCTTTCTTT. This encodes CASTRRDGTEAFF.

The genes are TRBV7-6 and TRBJ1-5; a possible D gene is TRBD1 (5 bases). This CDR3 comprises 15 residues. Germline values: CDR1 SGHVS, CDR2 FNYEAQ. V was trimmed by 5 bases and J by 1 base, leaving 12 bases between them. The CDR3: CASSPAWGSNQPQHF. CDR3 in DNA: TGTGCCAGCAGCCCCGCCTGGGGGAGCAATCAGCCCCAGCATTTT.

The chain recombines TRBV28 with TRBJ2-3; 7 bases align to TRBD1. Germline V gives CDR1 MDHEN, CDR2 SYDVKM. The CDR3 is made up of 12 amino acids. J lost 2 bases, V lost 11 bases, and 4 bases had no gene match. The CDR3 DNA sequence: TGTGCCGTGAGGGGGCACACAGATACGCAGTATTTT. Its translation is CAVRGHTDTQYF.

The gene calls are TRBV6-6 and TRBJ1-3; D is ambiguous. Per germline, CDR1 MNHNY and CDR2 SVGAGI (reference sequence). The CDR3 is made up of 13 amino acids. The V and J ends lost 5 bases and 4 bases respectively, with 9 bases between them. CDR3 sequence (DNA): TGTGCCAGCAGTACATTGACAGGAAACACCATATATTTT. Translation gives CASSTLTGNTIYF.

V is TRBV7-2 and J is TRBJ1-2, with a possible D match to TRBD1 (5 bases). V was shortened by 5 bases and J by 3 bases, with 13 bases between the two germline ends. The CDR3 loop spans 14 amino acids. Germline V gives CDR1 SGHTA, CDR2 FQGNSA. The CDR3 bases are TGTGCCAGCAGCCCAGGGATGGGGGACTATGGCTACACCTTC. Translation gives CASSPGMGDYGYTF.

The chain couples TRBV4-3 to TRBJ1-6; 7 bases fit TRBD1. The CDR3 totals 14 residues. The V segment lost 1 base and the J segment 8 bases; nucleotides outside the gene matches: 2. CDR1 and CDR2 (germline): LGHNA, YSLEER. CDR3: CASSQGQGDSPLHF. In DNA, the CDR3 is TGCGCCAGCAGCCAAGGACAGGGAGATTCACCCCTCCACTTT.

J is TRBJ2-7 and V is TRBV7-5; the table gives TRBD1 as D, unverified against the DNA. TRBV7-5 corresponds to a pseudogene. The CDR3 length is 12 residues. The chain's CDR3 is CARSTEHYEQYF. CDR3 sequence (DNA): TGTGCCAGAAGCACAGAACACTACGAGCAGTACTTC.

This sequence joins TRBV7-9 and TRBJ2-7; no reliable D call. V lost 4 bases and J lost 4, with 8 bases in between. There are 12 residues in the CDR3. Germline V CDR1 and CDR2: SEHNR, FQNEAQ (reference sequence). CDR3 residues: CASSSDWYEQYF. CDR3 coding DNA: TGTGCCAGCAGCTCCGATTGGTACGAGCAGTACTTC.